Following are 24 T cell receptor beta chains from one sample sequenced in a study of OX40 agonist ivuxolimab in advanced cancers. Sequencing used immunoSEQ multiplex PCR; TCRdb keeps in-frame clones, though not all of them. In the table there are some 11,000 clones, less than 80% of which are singletons. This material consisted of CD4+ or CD8+ T cells sorted from blood, taken in a trial of the OX40 agonist ivuxolimab. The receptor set was obtained from an adult with an advanced solid tumor such as melanoma, head and neck, liver or kidney cancer.

V is TRBV11-3 and J is TRBJ2-5; TRBD1 agrees at 9 bases. The J call may be incorrect, as the DNA end agrees better with TRBJ2-7. The CDR3 length is 15 residues. Germline CDR1 reads SGHNT; CDR2 reads YENEEA. CDR3: CASSLYRDRVDEQYF. CDR3 nucleotides: TGTGCCAGCAGCCTTTACCGGGACAGGGTGGACGAGCAGTACTTC.

The rearrangement uses TRBV28 and TRBJ2-7; 8 positions agree with TRBD2. Germline lookup yields CDR1 MDHEN and CDR2 SYDVKM. There are 13 residues in the CDR3. Trimming took 5 bases from V and 6 from J; bases not matched to a gene: 6. CDR3 DNA: TGTGCCAGCAGTAACGGACTAGCTGGCGAGCAGTACTTC. Protein product: CASSNGLAGEQYF.

As concerns this clone: The same CDR3 arises from other DNA sequences in this sample as well. The chain recombines TRBV28 with TRBJ2-1, with 10 bases that match TRBD1. CDR1 is MDHEN, CDR2 SYDVKM, per germline. Unmatched junction bases numbered 17, after V lost 11 bases and J lost 13 bases. This CDR3 region has 14 residues. The CDR3 DNA follows: TGTGCCTCCAAGGGACAGGGGACCACCTGGGAACAGTTCTTC. Protein product: CASKGQGTTWEQFF.

This chain uses TRBV27 with TRBJ2-1, with D possibly matching TRBD2 (6 bases). V lost 6 bases and J 8 bases, leaving 20 bases between the germline ends. The length of the CDR3 is 15 residues. Germline values: CDR1 MNHEY, CDR2 SMNVEV (reference sequence). In DNA, the CDR3 is TGTGCCAGCAGGTACCTGGAGGGCCGGTTGGATGAGCAGTTCTTC. Its translation: CASRYLEGRLDEQFF.

The table lists this clone with many counts. The chain is built from TRBV6-1 and TRBJ2-7; TRBD2 agrees at 14 bases. The CDR3 length is 14 residues. V shed 10 bases and J 6 bases; nucleotides not matched to a gene: 8. Germline CDR1 reads MNHNS; CDR2 reads SASEGT. The CDR3 protein is CAIGGTSGSSEQYF. CDR3 coding DNA: TGTGCCATCGGAGGGACTAGCGGGAGCAGCGAGCAGTACTTC.

V is TRBV4-3 and J is TRBJ2-7; D gene uncertain. The CDR3 extends over 15 amino acids. The germline CDR1 and CDR2 sequences are LGHNA and YSLEER. The V end was cut by 0 bases, the J end by 1 base, with 10 bases between. CDR3 coding DNA: TGCGCCAGCAGCCAAGAATCCTCGCTTTCCTACGAGCAGTACTTC. Translation: CASSQESSLSYEQYF.

The chain combines TRBV5-5 with TRBJ2-5, with D hard to call. The CDR3 runs to 15 residues. With 0 bases removed from V and 4 bases from J, the gap between germline ends came to 13 bases. The germline CDR1 and CDR2 sequences are SGHKS and YYEKEE (reference sequence). CDR3 nucleotide sequence: TGTGCCAGCAGCTTGGAAACATACCTCGCAGAGACCCAGTACTTC. This encodes CASSLETYLAETQYF.

The chain is built from TRBV27 and TRBJ2-7; D not certain. Germline assignment: CDR1 MNHEY and CDR2 SMNVEV (reference sequence). The CDR3 totals 12 residues. V dropped 6 bases and J dropped 2 bases, with 8 bases sitting between them. The CDR3, as DNA: TGTGCCAGCAGCTCACACACCTACGAGCAGTACTTC. Translating it yields CASSSHTYEQYF.

A few counts support this clone. The chain combines TRBV27 with TRBJ2-1; 14 nucleotides match TRBD2. This CDR3 spans 16 amino acids. CDR1 MNHEY and CDR2 SMNVEV come from the germline V gene (reference sequence). Trimming cost V 5 bases and J 9 bases; bases outside gene matches: 9. The CDR3 region has the DNA TGTGCCAGCAGTCCCTCTGGACTAGCGGGAGGTGCTGAGCAGTTCTTC. Its protein product is CASSPSGLAGGAEQFF.

This clone has only a few counts. The J gene is TRBJ2-1, the V gene TRBV11-2, with D unresolved. This CDR3 region has 11 residues. The germline gives CDR1 SGHAT, CDR2 FQNNGV. Trimming took 3 bases from V and 15 from J, leaving 12 bases between them. CDR3 loop: CASSLTASSFF. The CDR3 DNA sequence: TGTGCCAGCAGCTTGACGGCTTCCTCGTTCTTC.

By share, this clone ranks as large (0.1 to 1%). The CDR3 DNA reads as TGTGCCAGTAGAGGTGGGATCTCCTACGAGCAGTACTTC. This translates into CASRGGISYEQYF. The chain joins TRBV19 to TRBJ2-7; D not certain. CDR3 length equals 13 residues. CDR1 and CDR2 (germline): LNHDA, SQIVND (reference sequence). The V end was cut by 6 bases, the J end by 0 bases, with 9 bases between.

V and J are TRBV28 and TRBJ2-1; no clear D. The germline V gene encodes CDR1 MDHEN and CDR2 SYDVKM. Trimming shortened V by 3 bases and J by 9 bases, and 12 bases separated the two germline ends. The CDR3 contains 13 residues. CDR3 in amino acids: CASSFQLTGEQFF. CDR3 DNA sequence: TGTGCCAGCAGTTTCCAGCTTACGGGTGAGCAGTTCTTC.

The chain is built from TRBV7-6 and TRBJ2-3, with 11 bases that match TRBD1. CDR3 length: 18 residues. V shed 5 bases and J 4 bases; nucleotides not matched to a gene: 14. Germline V gene lookup returns CDR1 SGHVS and CDR2 FNYEAQ. The CDR3 region is CASSKTLGTGGRADTQYF. DNA of the CDR3: TGTGCCAGCAGCAAGACCCTGGGGACAGGGGGAAGGGCAGATACGCAGTATTTT.

The gene calls are TRBV28 and TRBJ1-1, with TRBD1 matching over 8 bases. The CDR3 contains 14 residues. The V segment lost 1 base and the J segment 4 bases; nucleotides outside the gene matches: 2. CDR1 MDHEN and CDR2 SYDVKM come from the germline V gene. CDR3 coding DNA: TGTGCCAGCAGTTTATCCAGGGGGCTCACTGAAGCTTTCTTT. Its protein product is CASSLSRGLTEAFF. Drawing the rest from reference TRBV28 and TRBJ1-1, the complete variable domain is DVKVTQSSRYLVKRTGEKVFLECVQDMDHENMFWYRQDPGLGLRLIYFSYDVKMKEKGDIPEGYSVSREKKERFSLILESASTNQTSMYLCASSLSRGLTEAFFGQGTRLTVV.

The chain uses TRBV6-4 and TRBJ2-7, with D possibly being TRBD1 (5 bases). Trimming took 6 bases from V and 3 from J, leaving 12 bases between them. The CDR3 length is 13 residues. The germline CDR1 and CDR2 sequences are MRHNA and SNTAGT. CDR3 nucleotide sequence: TGTGCCAGCAGCGGAGTAGGGGTCTACGAGCAGTACTTC. Translating it yields CASSGVGVYEQYF.

Here the CDR3 DNA reads TGTGCCAGCAGTGAAGCTGGGACAGGGTTCTACGAGCAGTACTTC. Translating gives CASSEAGTGFYEQYF. The V call is TRBV25-1, the J call TRBJ2-7; the match to TRBD1 covers 9 bases. V dropped 2 bases and J dropped 3; count of bases not matched to a gene: 5. The V gene's germline CDR1 is MGHDK and CDR2 SYGVNS. CDR3 length: 15 amino acids.

This clone was seen more than once but under ten times. This chain's CDR3 is CASSVGTNTEAFF. DNA for the CDR3: TGTGCCAGCAGCGTAGGAACCAACACTGAAGCTTTCTTT. The V call is TRBV9, the J call TRBJ1-1, with unresolved D. From germline, CDR1 is SGDLS and CDR2 YYNGEE. The CDR3 has 13 amino acids. Trimming pared 0 bases from V and 2 bases from J, leaving 5 bases between.

This rearrangement joins TRBV9 to TRBJ1-3; D is unclear. The germline V gene encodes CDR1 SGDLS and CDR2 YYNGEE. The length of the CDR3 is 11 residues. Deletions cut 0 bases from V and 7 bases from J, with 2 bases between. CDR3 loop: CASSVGNTIYF. CDR3 nucleotides: TGTGCCAGCAGCGTAGGCAACACCATATATTTT.

The V gene is TRBV27, the J gene TRBJ2-2; a weak D match, TRBD1 (6 bases). CDR3 size: 17 residues. CDR1 and CDR2 (germline): MNHEY, SMNVEV (reference sequence). The V and J ends lost 1 base and 5 bases respectively, with 17 bases between them. The CDR3, as DNA: TGTGCCAGCAGTTTATTGTCCGTAACAGGGCGAACCGGGGAGCTGTTTTTT. It translates to CASSLLSVTGRTGELFF.

The V call is TRBV5-1, the J call TRBJ1-1; perhaps TRBD1 as D (5 bases). This CDR3 contains 15 residues. With 0 bases removed from V and 4 bases from J, the gap between germline ends came to 13 bases. Germline V gene lookup returns CDR1 SGHRS and CDR2 YFSETQ. Written as DNA, the CDR3 is TGCGCCAGCAGCTTGGGCCGGGGGTTGTTCACTGAAGCTTTCTTT. Amino acids: CASSLGRGLFTEAFF.

The chain has TRBV4-2 and TRBJ2-7; a weak D match, TRBD2 (5 bases). The V end lost 1 base, the J end lost 6 bases, and 13 bases lay between the germline ends. This CDR3 comprises 14 residues. CDR1 is LGHNA, CDR2 YNFKEQ, per germline. The DNA of the CDR3 is TGTGCCAGCAGCCAAGGGGGAGTTGGGGTCGAGCAGTACTTC. This translates into CASSQGGVGVEQYF.

This clone has more than one count but fewer than ten. V is TRBV6-6 and J is TRBJ1-5, with D hard to call. Trimming took 6 bases from V and 0 from J, leaving 3 bases between them. The CDR3 has 12 amino acids. Germline V CDR1 and CDR2: MNHNY, SVGAGI (reference sequence). The CDR3 DNA reads as TGTGCCAGCAGCCATAGCAATCAGCCCCAGCATTTT. Protein sequence: CASSHSNQPQHF.

This clone came up a few times. The genes are TRBV6-4 and TRBJ2-2; D is uncertain. V was cut by 4 bases and J by 3 bases, with 6 bases left in between. This CDR3 is 13 amino acids long. Germline V lookup: CDR1 MRHNA, CDR2 SNTAGT. CDR3 sequence (DNA): TGTGCCAGCAGTGGGACGGACACCGGGGAGCTGTTTTTT. Amino acids: CASSGTDTGELFF.

The chain couples TRBV27 to TRBJ2-7; 12 bases map to TRBD2. Germline CDR1 MNHEY, CDR2 SMNVEV (reference sequence). The trim removed 2 bases at V and 6 bases at J, leaving 2 bases unmatched. This CDR3 has 14 residues. CDR3 loop: CASSLLAGGSEQYF. Here the CDR3 DNA reads TGTGCCAGCAGTTTACTAGCGGGAGGGTCCGAGCAGTACTTC.